This TCR beta chain was documented in a study of cytomegalovirus exposure and HLA in healthy donors. Broader study findings: Earlier analysis yielded a pattern in which most TCR beta V segments were productive about 90% or about 30% of the time. An analysis was carried out later, and it reportedly showed fewer N-insertions in an Asian-associated ancestry cluster than the approximately 680-donor mean.

The V gene's germline CDR1 is GTSNPN and CDR2 SVGIG (reference sequence). Between the trimmed V and J ends, which lost 0 bases and 4 bases, there was a span of 10 bases. The CDR3 length is 14 residues. Worth noting for this clone: Its antigen is undetermined.

Those who donated were healthy bone marrow donors. Likely unrecorded immune exposures existed in these nominally healthy donors. 60 Vbeta and 13 Jbeta primers were used in PCR. Clones were read by immunoSEQ multiplex PCR, and TCRdb kept only the in-frame ones, dropping some. This sample yields some 150,000 clones, of which roughly 85% are seen a single time; 2% to 2.5% belongs to the top ten. The receptor comes from a man aged 35 to 55 in good health and CMV-seronegative. Sample: PBMCs. V gene TRBV30 combines with J gene TRBJ2-4, with TRBD1 as a possible D gene (5 bases). The CDR3 sequence is CAWSVQAGKNIQYF. CDR3 DNA: TGTGCCTGGAGTGTACAGGCAGGGAAAAACATTCAGTACTTC.